The text below deals with one T cell receptor (beta chain). Looked up from germline, CDR1 is MGHRA and CDR2 is YSYEKL. With 3 bases removed from V and 1 base from J, the gap between germline ends came to 16 bases. This CDR3 comprises 16 residues. These data come from a study of blood T cell repertoires in COVID-19. Some clones are missing from TCRdb's copy, which holds only in-frame ones; the method was immunoSEQ multiplex PCR. This sample has about 76,000 clones, with 65% to 90% found just once. This TCR was sampled from a man between 45 and 60 years old with COVID-19, enrolled during active disease. This chain joins TRBV4-1 and TRBJ2-7; possibly TRBD1 for D (6 bases). Sequencing used peripheral blood. The CDR3 bases are TGCGCCAGCAGCCACCACCCAGGGGACCGTTCCTACGAGCAGTACTTC. Amino acid sequence: CASSHHPGDRSYEQYF.